This T cell receptor (beta chain) was sequenced during a study of Ad26.COV2.S vaccination and SARS-CoV-2 variants (dated by TCRdb to about 2021). In terms of the full investigation: Donors in the vaccine arm were drawn from COV1001, a phase I-IIa trial of Ad26.COV2.S in healthy adults that was multicentre, randomized, double-blind and placebo-controlled. Ad26.COV2.S was given intramuscularly at 5x10^10 or 1x10^11 viral particles, as a single shot or as two shots 56 days apart. The specificity and breadth of SARS-CoV-2-reactive T cell receptors after Ad26.COV2.S vaccination were assessed by TCRbeta repertoire sequencing. A total of some 30 samples were included in the TCR-sequenced set, comprising about 20 Ad26.COV2.S vaccine recipients, 5 placebo recipients and 8 SARS-CoV-2 convalescent individuals. Trial participants were randomized into five groups of five: low-dose or high-dose Ad26.COV2.S given once or twice, or placebo on both occasions. Blinding of investigators to trial group allocation was maintained during experiments and outcome assessment. Study-wide findings and limitations: Comparable non-spike TCR breadth was observed between vaccine and placebo recipients, consistent with only spike being contained in the vaccine. It was noted by the authors that total T cell responses may have been underestimated by the TCR breadth and depth analyses. After vaccination, spike-specific CD8+ and CD4+ T cell responses were reported to show substantial breadth. Spike-specific TCR breadth was higher in Ad26.COV2.S recipients than in placebo recipients (P = 0.0014). Comparing responses between vaccine doses or regimens was not something the study was powered to do.

Concerning this clone: The specificity of this receptor is unknown. Per-nucleotide qualities are absent, and no much larger clonotype sits a single base away.

V ends up 2 bases short and J 4 bases short, with an unmatched junction base count of 4. The germline V gene gives CDR1 as MNHNS and CDR2 as SASEGT. The cysteine opens and the phenylalanine closes a CDR3 of 15 amino acids. The CDR3 DNA has 45 bases and is translated from base 1. The immunoSEQ Assay was used to sequence TCRbeta CDR3 regions. After extraction, genomic DNA underwent amplification by bias-controlled multiplex PCR, followed by high-throughput sequencing. The paper's data handling went like this. To quantify the absolute abundance of every unique TCRbeta CDR3 region, sequences were collapsed and filtered. T cell fraction was estimated by normalization of TCRbeta template counts to usable DNA, with usable DNA being measured through amplification of reference genes present in all nucleated cells. Repertoire TCRs were annotated as SARS-CoV-2-specific when V gene, CDR3 amino acid sequence and J gene were exactly matched to a known reactive TCR set. The reference SARS-CoV-2 TCR set was obtained from MIRA and was filtered for enrichment in COVID-19-positive ImmuneCODE repertoires, whereby public or cross-reactive TCRs were removed. Drawing on the MIRA antigens, annotated TCRs were analysed further at the level of specific ORF or position within ORF. Depth was the summed frequency of annotated unique rearrangements, while breadth was defined as annotated unique rearrangements over total unique productive rearrangements. TCR breadth was compared between groups using two-sided Wilcoxon rank-sum tests. TCRdb holds this immuneACCESS table with in-frame rearrangements only. Some clones are missing; in checked studies, unresolved V genes explain under half, and the rest has no known cause. That table supplies the V and J calls and clone size; D and trimming were determined from the DNA. Here the sample has around 250,000 clones; around 88% occur a single time. The ten largest clonotypes hold just under 3% of the sample.

The label giving this sample's treatment or condition can be read as: around 19 received Ad26.COV2.S at low or high dose, single or two shots; several received placebo; per-sample allocation not given. For vaccine and placebo recipients, the sequenced repertoires came from samples collected on day 63 after the first injection. In Cohort 1b, about two dozen adults aged 18-55 years were enrolled at a single site in Boston, USA, between 29 July and 7 August 2020. Ad26.COV2.S was a replication-incompetent adenovirus type 26 vector that expressed a prefusion-stabilized SARS-CoV-2 spike protein derived from the original Wuhan strain.

Sequenced here: peripheral blood, sampled in a trial of Ad26.COV2.S vaccine versus placebo. This chain is built from TRBV6-1 and TRBJ2-1, with 8 central nucleotides matching TRBD2. This clonotype was sampled from a person between 18 and 59 years old who received the Ad26.COV2.S COVID-19 vaccine or a placebo. CDR3 region: CASSERTGGYNEQFF. The bases are TGTGCCAGCAGTGAACGCACGGGGGGGTACAATGAGCAGTTCTTC.